This T cell receptor (beta chain) is drawn from a study of blood T cell repertoires in COVID-19. Background on the study: The origin of the acute and convalescent COVID-19 samples was the United States, Italy and Spain. The cDNA or gDNA used as material had been derived from T cells, B-cell-depleted T cells, or PBMCs.

Assay used: immunoSEQ multiplex PCR; TCRdb lists only in-frame clones, some missing. The profile covers about 260,000 clones, with 88% appearing a single time and about 4% taken by the ten largest. V was shortened by 5 bases and J by 2 bases, with 12 bases between the two germline ends. Germline CDR1 is LNHDA and CDR2 is SQIVND (reference sequence). The CDR3 runs 14 residues. Sample: peripheral blood. This chain connects TRBV19 to TRBJ1-2; D perhaps matches TRBD1 (6 bases). The clonotype was recovered from a man aged 60 to 69 who had recovered from COVID-19. CDR3 protein: CASSPTTGNYGYTF. Written as DNA, the CDR3 is TGTGCCAGTAGTCCGACTACAGGGAACTATGGCTACACCTTC.